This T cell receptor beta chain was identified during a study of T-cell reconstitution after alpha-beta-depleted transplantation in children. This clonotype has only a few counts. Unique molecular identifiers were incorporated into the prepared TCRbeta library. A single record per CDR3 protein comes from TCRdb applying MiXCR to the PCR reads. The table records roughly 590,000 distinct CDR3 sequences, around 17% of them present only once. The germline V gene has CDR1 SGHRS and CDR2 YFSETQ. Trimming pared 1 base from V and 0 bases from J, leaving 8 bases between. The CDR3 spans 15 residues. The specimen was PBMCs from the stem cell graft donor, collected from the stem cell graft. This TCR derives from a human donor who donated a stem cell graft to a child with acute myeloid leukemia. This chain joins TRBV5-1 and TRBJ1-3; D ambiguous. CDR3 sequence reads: CASSLTQSSGNTIYF. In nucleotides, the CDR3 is TGCGCCAGCAGCTTGACACAGAGCTCTGGAAACACCATATATTTT.